Given below is one TCR beta chain in context. Authors' processing steps: Amplified reference gene primers provided the basis for estimating nucleated cell counts. This table comes from immunoSEQ multiplex PCR, and its TCRdb copy is limited to in-frame clones, with some not included. The V and J calls and clone size come from that table; D and trimming were worked out from the DNA. The sample comprises roughly 380,000 clones, over 75% of which are singletons, and 1.5% to 1.7% rests with the top ten. The data originate from a study of blood T cell repertoires in COVID-19. Turning to the study itself: COVID-19 samples, acute and convalescent, were from the United States, Italy and Spain. From T cells, B-cell-depleted T cells, or PBMCs came the material, which was cDNA or gDNA.

This CDR3 region has 15 residues. The germline V gene encodes CDR1 LNHNV and CDR2 YYDKDF (reference sequence). The V segment lost 0 bases and the J segment 4 bases; nucleotides outside the gene matches: 3. This sequence originates from a woman between 35 and 50 years old with COVID-19, enrolled during active disease. The rearrangement links TRBV15 to TRBJ1-1, with 9 bases that match TRBD1. Source material: peripheral blood. The CDR3, as DNA: TGTGCCACCAGCAGAGATTTGACAGGGGGCACTGAAGCTTTCTTT. As protein: CATSRDLTGGTEAFF.